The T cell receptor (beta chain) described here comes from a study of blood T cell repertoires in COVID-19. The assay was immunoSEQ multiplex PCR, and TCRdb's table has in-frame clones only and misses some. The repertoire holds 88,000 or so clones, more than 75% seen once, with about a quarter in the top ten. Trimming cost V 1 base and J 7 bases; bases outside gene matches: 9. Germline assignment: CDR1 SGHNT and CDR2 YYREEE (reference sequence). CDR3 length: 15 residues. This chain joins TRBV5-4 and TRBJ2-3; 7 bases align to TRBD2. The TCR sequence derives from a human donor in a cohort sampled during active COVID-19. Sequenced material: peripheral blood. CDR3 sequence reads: CASSLSGGRRNTQYF. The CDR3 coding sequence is TGTGCCAGCAGCTTGTCGGGAGGTCGCCGTAATACGCAGTATTTT.